These 20 T cell receptor beta chains originate from one sample sequenced in a study of cytomegalovirus exposure and HLA in healthy donors. The PCR contained 60 Vbeta and 13 Jbeta primers. The method was immunoSEQ multiplex PCR; TCRdb's version includes in-frame clones alone and lacks a portion of them. This repertoire shows about 200,000 clones, more than 75% found once; its top ten account for roughly 6%. The sequenced sample was PBMCs. These receptors were taken from a man aged 40-49 years in good health and CMV-seropositive.

This chain connects TRBV7-9 to TRBJ1-2; tentatively, D is TRBD1 (5 bases). The germline V gene encodes CDR1 SEHNR and CDR2 FQNEAQ (reference sequence). This CDR3 spans 16 amino acids. V was clipped by 1 base and J by 1 base, with 13 bases between them. The CDR3 DNA follows: TGTGCCAGCAGCTTAGGGCCGGGGGAGAGTAACTATGGCTACACCTTC. Translating gives CASSLGPGESNYGYTF.

The chain combines TRBV5-1 with TRBJ2-2, with TRBD1 matching over 9 bases. The CDR3 is 13 residues long. After removal of 3 bases from V and 16 bases from J, the junction contained 10 bases not matched to a gene. Germline V gene data show CDR1 as SGHRS and CDR2 as YFSETQ. As DNA, the CDR3 is TGCGCCAGCAGCTCGACAGGGGGGATTGATTGGTTTTTT. It is translated as CASSSTGGIDWFF.

This clone was recorded once. This chain links TRBV13 with TRBJ2-1; TRBD1 might be the D (6 bases). V lost 2 bases and J lost 7, with 9 bases in between. CDR3 size: 13 residues. Germline loops: CDR1 PRHDT, CDR2 FYEKMQ (reference sequence). This chain's CDR3 is CASSLTGYNEQFF. CDR3 DNA: TGTGCCAGCAGCTTAACAGGGTATAATGAGCAGTTCTTC.

Only one count was recorded for this clone. This chain connects TRBV28 to TRBJ1-1; D unclear. CDR3 size: 12 residues. V was clipped by 1 base and J by 5 bases, with 5 bases between them. The germline gives CDR1 MDHEN, CDR2 SYDVKM. The CDR3 nucleotides read TGTGCCAGCAGTTTATCTACGACTGAAGCTTTCTTT. Its protein product is CASSLSTTEAFF.

This sequence joins TRBV2 and TRBJ2-5; D gene unclear. The germline V and J ends were trimmed by 5 bases and 7 bases, with 8 bases remaining between them. The CDR3 loop spans 11 amino acids. Germline V lookup: CDR1 SNHLY, CDR2 FYNNEI. As DNA, the CDR3 is TGTGCCAGCAGTAACCTGGCGACCCAGTACTTC. Protein: CASSNLATQYF.

With respect to this clone: The sample carries other DNA sequences with the same CDR3. V and J are TRBV7-9 and TRBJ1-1; no clear D. The CDR3 is 14 amino acids. Trimming pared 1 base from V and 1 base from J, leaving 7 bases between. Germline V gene data show CDR1 as SEHNR and CDR2 as FQNEAQ (reference sequence). In nucleotides, the CDR3 is TGTGCCAGCAGCTTAGATTCGAGGAACACTGAAGCTTTCTTT. Protein: CASSLDSRNTEAFF.

This chain uses TRBV5-1 with TRBJ2-1; 14 positions match TRBD2. The CDR3 totals 16 residues. Per germline, CDR1 SGHRS and CDR2 YFSETQ. After removal of 4 bases from V and 8 bases from J, the junction contained 8 bases not matched to a gene. CDR3 amino acids: CASSRQGTSGGDEQFF. CDR3 DNA: TGCGCCAGCAGCCGACAGGGGACTAGCGGGGGCGATGAGCAGTTCTTC.

The chain employs TRBV19 and TRBJ2-6; the D gene is possibly TRBD1 (7 bases). This CDR3 comprises 17 residues. Trimming took off 8 bases at V and 0 bases at J, with 17 bases between the two ends. Germline V CDR1 and CDR2: LNHDA, SQIVND (reference sequence). CDR3 nucleotides: TGTGCCAGTGTAAGACAGGGACTGAGCTCTGGGGCCAACGTCCTGACTTTC. Its protein is CASVRQGLSSGANVLTF.

This clone was recorded once. V is TRBV19 and J is TRBJ2-6, with 8 bases lining up with TRBD1. The germline V gene encodes CDR1 LNHDA and CDR2 SQIVND (reference sequence). CDR3 length equals 14 residues. With 3 bases clipped from V and 6 bases from J, the junction kept 1 base outside the gene matches. The CDR3 DNA reads as TGTGCCAGTAGTATGACAGGGGTGGCCAACGTCCTGACTTTC. Translating gives CASSMTGVANVLTF.

V gene TRBV19 combines with J gene TRBJ1-1; D possibly corresponds to TRBD1 (5 bases). The CDR3 totals 15 residues. V gave up 5 bases and J gave up 4 bases, with 17 bases separating them. From germline, CDR1 is LNHDA and CDR2 SQIVND (reference sequence). Here the CDR3 reads CASSHVRGGRTEAFF. The DNA for the CDR3 is TGTGCCAGTAGTCACGTAAGGGGAGGGCGCACTGAAGCTTTCTTT.

This clone has a single count. The chain combines TRBV5-6 with TRBJ2-7; TRBD2 agrees at 10 bases. Germline CDR1 reads SGHDT; CDR2 reads YYEEEE. CDR3 length equals 18 residues. With 3 bases clipped from V and 6 bases from J, the junction kept 18 bases outside the gene matches. CDR3 coding DNA: TGTGCCAGCAGCTCCAATCATTTAGCGGGGGGCCGGGTCGGCGAGCAGTACGTC. Amino acids: CASSSNHLAGGRVGEQYV.

This clone was counted once. This chain uses TRBV7-7 with TRBJ2-3; 9 bases align to TRBD2. The J segment lost 2 bases and the V segment lost 3 bases, leaving 3 bases of the junction unmatched. This CDR3 spans 15 amino acids. From germline, CDR1 is SSHAT and CDR2 FNYEAQ (reference sequence). Here the CDR3 DNA reads TGTGCCAGCAGCTTTAGCGGGAGTACCACAGATACGCAGTATTTT. Its protein is CASSFSGSTTDTQYF. Variable domain in full (rest from reference TRBV7-7 and TRBJ2-3): GAGVSQSPRYKVTKRGQDVTLRCDPISSHATLYWYQQALGQGPEFLTYFNYEAQPDKSGLPSDRFSAERPEGSISTLTIQRTEQRDSAMYRCASSFSGSTTDTQYFGPGTRLTVL.

This chain uses TRBV25-1 with TRBJ2-1; weak D call: TRBD2 (6 bases). The CDR3 contains 17 residues. Germline lookup yields CDR1 MGHDK and CDR2 SYGVNS. The V and J ends lost 5 bases and 1 base respectively, with 18 bases between them. The CDR3 nucleotides read TGTGCCAGCAGTCACGTCACATCGCGGGGATCCTACAATGAGCAGTTCTTC. Its translation is CASSHVTSRGSYNEQFF.

This clone was detected only once. The chain employs TRBV5-4 and TRBJ2-3; TRBD2 aligns across 10 bases. The CDR3 extends over 18 amino acids. Germline lookup yields CDR1 SGHNT and CDR2 YYREEE (reference sequence). Unmatched junction bases numbered 10, after V lost 3 bases and J lost 0 bases. The chain's CDR3 is CASSSLSTSGLSTDTQYF. The CDR3 region has the DNA TGTGCCAGCAGCTCCCTCTCGACTAGCGGGCTCAGCACAGATACGCAGTATTTT.

This chain joins TRBV5-1 and TRBJ2-2, with 10 bases that match TRBD2. J gave up 3 bases and V 7 bases, and 6 bases lay outside the gene matches. This CDR3 contains 15 residues. Germline V gene sequence: CDR1 SGHRS, CDR2 YFSETQ. CDR3 region: CASLKLAGHTGELFF. CDR3 nucleotide sequence: TGCGCCAGCTTAAAACTAGCGGGACACACCGGGGAGCTGTTTTTT.

This clone was seen just once. The V gene is TRBV2, the J gene TRBJ2-5; TRBD2 agrees at 7 bases. The CDR3 spans 15 residues. J gave up 3 bases and V 6 bases, and 10 bases lay outside the gene matches. The germline CDR1 and CDR2 sequences are SNHLY and FYNNEI. DNA for the CDR3: TGTGCCAGCAGATTCCGCGGGGGACCCAAAGAGACCCAGTACTTC. Translating gives CASRFRGGPKETQYF. The whole variable domain, remainder taken from reference TRBV2 and TRBJ2-5, is EPEVTQTPSHQVTQMGQEVILRCVPISNHLYFYWYRQILGQKVEFLVSFYNNEISEKSEIFDDQFSVERPDGSNFTLKIRSTKLEDSAMYFCASRFRGGPKETQYFGPGTRLLVL.

The chain combines TRBV10-1 with TRBJ1-1; TRBD1 matches 7 bases. Per germline, CDR1 WNHNN and CDR2 SYGVQD (reference sequence). The length of the CDR3 is 13 residues. With V trimmed by 4 bases and J by 6 bases, 5 bases remained unmatched. In DNA form, the CDR3 reads TGCGCCAGCAGTGCCAGGGGGATCGCTGAAGCTTTCTTT. Translation: CASSARGIAEAFF.

This rearrangement joins TRBV19 to TRBJ2-1; D gene uncertain. CDR3 length: 12 amino acids. The germline gives CDR1 LNHDA, CDR2 SQIVND (reference sequence). The ends were cut back, 3 bases at V and 4 bases at J, with 4 bases in the middle. The CDR3 coding sequence is TGTGCCAGTAGTATCGGGTACAATGAGCAGTTCTTC. Translated: CASSIGYNEQFF.

V and J are TRBV7-8 and TRBJ1-2, with D possibly matching TRBD1 (5 bases). The CDR3 totals 15 residues. V gave up 8 bases and J gave up 3 bases, with 19 bases separating them. The germline V gene encodes CDR1 SGHVS and CDR2 FQNEAQ. CDR3 in amino acids: CASLWEEKQDYGYTF. The CDR3 coding sequence is TGTGCCAGCCTATGGGAGGAAAAACAGGACTATGGCTACACCTTC.

The V and J genes are TRBV7-8 and TRBJ2-3; 8 bases are shared with TRBD2. The CDR3 length is 18 residues. The ends lost 1 base at V and 8 bases at J; junction bases unmatched: 17. Germline-derived CDR1 and CDR2 are SGHVS and FQNEAQ. The CDR3 DNA follows: TGTGCCAGCAGCTTAGGGCCGGGACTAGGGGGAACTTTCGGTACGCAGTATTTT. Translating it yields CASSLGPGLGGTFGTQYF.